One and the same sample provided the 27 T cell receptor beta chains below, sequenced in a study of cytomegalovirus exposure and HLA in healthy donors. PCR used 60 Vbeta primers and 13 Jbeta primers. Repertoires were generated with immunoSEQ multiplex PCR, while TCRdb's copy carries only in-frame clones and drops some. The repertoire holds around 150,000 clones, with 75% as singletons. Material: PBMCs. The receptors were sampled from a male donor in good health and CMV-seronegative.

This clone was seen a handful of times. Here the CDR3 DNA reads TGTGCCAGCAGCCTCTGGGCAGTAGATACGCAGTATTTT. Protein product: CASSLWAVDTQYF. The chain joins TRBV5-4 to TRBJ2-3; D unresolved. Trimming pared 4 bases from V and 5 bases from J, leaving 11 bases between. The germline V gene has CDR1 SGHNT and CDR2 YYREEE (reference sequence). The CDR3 runs 13 residues.

There are a few counts of this clone. V is TRBV29-1 and J is TRBJ1-2; D is ambiguous. Germline V CDR1 and CDR2: SQVTM, ANQGSEA. Trimming shortened V by 6 bases and J by 1 base, and 6 bases separated the two germline ends. The CDR3 extends over 11 amino acids. DNA for the CDR3: TGCAGCGTCGGGGATAACTATGGCTACACCTTC. Translating gives CSVGDNYGYTF.

This clone was observed a handful of times. The chain is built from TRBV6-4 and TRBJ2-7; 8 bases map to TRBD1. The V gene end was trimmed by 6 bases and the J gene end by 3 bases; junction bases not matched to a gene: 7. The CDR3 loop spans 14 amino acids. Germline assignment: CDR1 MRHNA and CDR2 SNTAGT. The CDR3 loop reads CASSVDRARYEQYF. The DNA of the CDR3 is TGTGCCAGCAGCGTGGACAGGGCACGCTACGAGCAGTACTTC.

This clone was detected only a few times. This chain joins TRBV7-2 and TRBJ2-7; D perhaps matches TRBD2 (6 bases). CDR1 and CDR2 (germline): SGHTA, FQGNSA. CDR3 length: 13 residues. The V end was cut by 2 bases, the J end by 5 bases, with 10 bases between. CDR3 residues: CASSLTSSHEQYF. The DNA of the CDR3 is TGTGCCAGCAGCTTAACTAGCTCGCACGAGCAGTACTTC. Supplemented by reference TRBV7-2 and TRBJ2-7, the full variable domain reads GAGVSQSPSNKVTEKGKDVELRCDPISGHTALYWYRQSLGQGLEFLIYFQGNSAPDKSGLPSDRFSAERTGGSVSTLTIQRTQQEDSAVYLCASSLTSSHEQYFGPGTRLTVT.

This clone was found once. This sequence joins TRBV13 and TRBJ2-7, with 9 bases fitting TRBD1. The CDR3 covers 13 residues. Germline CDR1 reads PRHDT; CDR2 reads FYEKMQ (reference sequence). The V and J ends lost 5 bases and 6 bases, in that order; junction bases with no gene match: 5. CDR3 DNA: TGTGCCAGCAGCCGGACAGGGGAATCCGAGCAGTACTTC. As protein: CASSRTGESEQYF.

This rearrangement joins TRBV6-5 to TRBJ2-7; no clear D gene. V lost 5 bases and J lost 1, with 9 bases in between. The CDR3 is 13 amino acids. Germline CDR1 is MNHEY and CDR2 is SVGAGI. The chain's CDR3 is CASSSSASYEQYF. The CDR3 DNA sequence: TGTGCCAGCAGTAGCTCTGCGTCCTACGAGCAGTACTTC.

The chain recombines TRBV14 with TRBJ2-1, with 12 bases fitting TRBD1. Germline V CDR1 and CDR2: SGHDN, FVKESK. After removal of 4 bases from V and 8 bases from J, the junction contained 9 bases not matched to a gene. This CDR3 is 16 amino acids long. CDR3 protein: CASSPLPGQGAHEQFF. CDR3 DNA: TGTGCCAGCAGCCCCCTACCGGGACAGGGGGCCCATGAGCAGTTCTTC.

The chain's CDR3 is CASSPTAEAYEQYF. CDR3 nucleotides: TGCGCCAGCAGCCCTACAGCGGAGGCCTACGAGCAGTACTTC. The chain has TRBV4-1 and TRBJ2-7; a weak D match, TRBD2 (5 bases). CDR3 length: 14 residues. The V end lost 4 bases, the J end lost 2 bases, and 12 bases lay between the germline ends. CDR1 MGHRA and CDR2 YSYEKL come from the germline V gene.

This clone was counted a few times. J is TRBJ2-7 and V is TRBV28, with a possible D match to TRBD1 (5 bases). Germline V gene data show CDR1 as MDHEN and CDR2 as SYDVKM. The CDR3 is made up of 15 amino acids. V was clipped by 11 bases and J by 0 bases, with 20 bases between them. Here the CDR3 reads CAVSPQPDSSYEQYF. CDR3 sequence (DNA): TGTGCCGTCTCCCCCCAGCCCGACAGCTCCTACGAGCAGTACTTC.

The V and J genes are TRBV15 and TRBJ2-1, with a possible D match to TRBD2 (5 bases). Trimming cost V 5 bases and J 1 base, with 15 bases left between them. The CDR3 length is 16 residues. Looked up from germline, CDR1 is LNHNV and CDR2 is YYDKDF (reference sequence). The CDR3 DNA reads TGTGCCACCAGCGGACTTCCCCGGCGGTCCTACAATGAGCAGTTCTTC. Residues: CATSGLPRRSYNEQFF.

Turning to this clone: One end of the junction fails to match germline, which may point to a read error. The chain couples TRBV7-9 to TRBJ2-2; 7 bases are a match to TRBD1. This CDR3 contains 16 residues. Germline assignment: CDR1 SEHNR and CDR2 FQNEAQ (reference sequence). This chain's CDR3 is CSSSYRFRGSTGELFF. Written as DNA, the CDR3 is TGTTCCAGCAGCTACCGGTTCAGGGGGTCCACCGGGGAGCTGTTTTTT.

V usage is TRBV28 and J usage is TRBJ1-2, with TRBD1 identical over 8 bases. The CDR3 sequence is 12 residues long. Germline trimming cut 10 bases from V and 5 bases from J; bases unmatched to any gene: 6. Germline CDR1 reads MDHEN; CDR2 reads SYDVKM. The CDR3 sequence: CATVGQGYGYTF. CDR3 in DNA: TGTGCCACGGTAGGACAGGGATATGGCTACACCTTC.

The chain has TRBV28 and TRBJ2-3; maybe TRBD2 (5 bases). Germline V gene sequence: CDR1 MDHEN, CDR2 SYDVKM. The ends were cut back, 11 bases at V and 2 bases at J, with 14 bases in the middle. This CDR3 is 13 amino acids long. The CDR3 reads CACGLALTDTQYF. CDR3 in DNA: TGTGCCTGCGGGCTGGCCCTCACAGATACGCAGTATTTT.

The chain is built from TRBV7-9 and TRBJ1-2; 7 bases are a match to TRBD1. The J segment lost 5 bases and the V segment lost 3 bases, leaving 6 bases of the junction unmatched. The germline gives CDR1 SEHNR, CDR2 FQNEAQ (reference sequence). This CDR3 region has 14 residues. CDR3 protein: CASSFDRVKYGYTF. Here the CDR3 DNA reads TGTGCCAGCAGCTTCGACAGGGTGAAGTATGGCTACACCTTC.

This chain connects TRBV5-4 to TRBJ2-3; TRBD2 agrees at 15 bases. The J segment lost 5 bases and the V segment lost 5 bases, leaving 6 bases of the junction unmatched. The CDR3 has 16 amino acids. Germline V lookup: CDR1 SGHNT, CDR2 YYREEE (reference sequence). The CDR3 spells CASRLGTSGGRDTQYF. The CDR3 DNA reads as TGTGCCAGCAGACTTGGGACTAGCGGGGGGAGAGATACGCAGTATTTT.

The V call is TRBV10-3, the J call TRBJ2-7; the match to TRBD1 covers 10 bases. This CDR3 contains 13 residues. CDR1 and CDR2 (germline): ENHRY, SYGVKD. V lost 8 bases and J lost 2; bases outside the gene matches: 3. The CDR3 nucleotides read TGTGCCATCCGGGGACAGGGGACCTACGAGCAGTACTTC. It is translated as CAIRGQGTYEQYF.

V and J are TRBV6-5 and TRBJ1-2; D remains ambiguous. V was clipped by 11 bases and J by 2 bases, with 15 bases between them. The CDR3 length is 13 residues. Germline V gene data show CDR1 as MNHEY and CDR2 as SVGAGI. CDR3 coding DNA: TGTGCCGCAGAACGGAGCGTGAACTATGGCTACACCTTC. The encoded protein is CAAERSVNYGYTF.

V usage is TRBV4-1 and J usage is TRBJ2-1; 14 nucleotides align to TRBD2. The CDR3 spans 17 residues. CDR1 and CDR2 (germline): MGHRA, YSYEKL. The V gene end was trimmed by 2 bases and the J gene end by 9 bases; junction bases not matched to a gene: 9. The CDR3 DNA reads TGCGCCAGCAGCCAACCCCCGGGACTAGCGGGAGCTACTGAGCAGTTCTTC. This gives the protein CASSQPPGLAGATEQFF.

J is TRBJ2-1 and V is TRBV6-4; 7 bases line up with TRBD1. V trimming: 5 bases; J trimming: 5 bases; junction bases outside the gene matches: 3. The CDR3 is made up of 13 amino acids. Germline values: CDR1 MRHNA, CDR2 SNTAGT. The DNA of the CDR3 is TGTGCCAGCAGTAAGGGGGCCGACAATGAGCAGTTCTTC. Protein sequence: CASSKGADNEQFF.

This clone was counted a few times. V gene TRBV19 combines with J gene TRBJ1-1; D is unclear. V lost 6 bases, J lost 1 base, and 12 bases lay in between. Germline loops: CDR1 LNHDA, CDR2 SQIVND (reference sequence). This CDR3 is built from 14 residues. CDR3 protein: CASRFGGPNTEAFF. The DNA of the CDR3 is TGTGCCAGTAGGTTTGGAGGTCCGAACACTGAAGCTTTCTTT.

The chain uses TRBV19 and TRBJ1-1, with unresolved D. The germline V gene has CDR1 LNHDA and CDR2 SQIVND (reference sequence). The V end lost 2 bases, the J end lost 3 bases, and 16 bases lay between the germline ends. The length of the CDR3 is 16 residues. The CDR3 spells CASSIRDYGVHTEAFF. CDR3 nucleotide sequence: TGTGCCAGTAGTATACGAGATTACGGGGTGCACACTGAAGCTTTCTTT.

This clone has more than one count but fewer than ten. This sequence joins TRBV6-1 and TRBJ2-3; 9 positions match TRBD1. Germline-derived CDR1 and CDR2 are MNHNS and SASEGT. With 3 bases clipped from V and 4 bases from J, the junction kept 8 bases outside the gene matches. CDR3 length equals 16 residues. CDR3 sequence: CASSEGLGQGPDTQYF. Written as DNA, the CDR3 is TGTGCCAGCAGTGAGGGTCTGGGACAGGGTCCAGATACGCAGTATTTT.

The J gene is TRBJ1-5, the V gene TRBV10-2; tentative D call: TRBD1 (6 bases). V was clipped by 0 bases and J by 4 bases, with 10 bases between them. The germline V gene encodes CDR1 WSHSY and CDR2 SAAADI. The CDR3 is 15 residues long. Here the CDR3 DNA reads TGCGCCAGCAGTGAGTCAGGGGGTAGGAATCAGCCCCAGCATTTT. This encodes CASSESGGRNQPQHF.

The J gene is TRBJ2-7, the V gene TRBV30; tentatively, D is TRBD1 (6 bases). Germline V gene lookup returns CDR1 GTSNPN and CDR2 SVGIG (reference sequence). This CDR3 has 13 residues. V was pared by 4 bases and J by 4 bases, with 14 bases between. CDR3 nucleotides: TGTGCCTGGACACGGGACAATGGATACGAGCAGTACTTC. This encodes CAWTRDNGYEQYF. Combining the CDR3 with reference TRBV30 and TRBJ2-7 gives the whole variable domain SQTIHQWPATLVQPVGSPLSLECTVEGTSNPNLYWYRQAAGRGLQLLFYSVGIGQISSEVPQNLSASRPQDRQFILSSKKLLLSDSGFYLCAWTRDNGYEQYFGPGTRLTVT.

The chain employs TRBV18 and TRBJ1-1; 12 bases are shared with TRBD1. V trimming: 0 bases; J trimming: 0 bases; junction bases outside the gene matches: 5. CDR3 length equals 18 residues. CDR1 and CDR2 (germline): KGHSH, LQKENI. CDR3 nucleotide sequence: TGTGCCAGCTCACCACCGGGGACAGGGGGCCGAATGAACACTGAAGCTTTCTTT. It specifies CASSPPGTGGRMNTEAFF. Full variable domain (rest looked up from reference TRBV18 and TRBJ1-1): NAGVMQNPRHLVRRRGQEARLRCSPMKGHSHVYWYRQLPEEGLKFMVYLQKENIIDESGMPKERFSAEFPKEGPSILRIQQVVRGDSAAYFCASSPPGTGGRMNTEAFFGQGTRLTVV.

The chain recombines TRBV5-6 with TRBJ2-6, with D possibly matching TRBD1 (6 bases). Trimming left V 4 bases short and J 0 bases short, with 8 bases between. CDR3 length equals 15 residues. Per germline, CDR1 SGHDT and CDR2 YYEEEE. This chain's CDR3 is CASSHRVSGANVLTF. As DNA, the CDR3 is TGTGCCAGCAGCCACAGGGTCTCTGGGGCCAACGTCCTGACTTTC.

The CDR3 nucleotides read TGTGCCAGCAGCTTGTGGACTAGCGGGAGCTACGAGCAGTACTTC. Translating gives CASSLWTSGSYEQYF. This rearrangement joins TRBV5-6 to TRBJ2-7; 13 nucleotides align to TRBD2. V lost 1 base and J lost 3; bases outside the gene matches: 1. CDR1 and CDR2 (germline): SGHDT, YYEEEE. The CDR3 has 15 residues. Full variable domain (rest looked up from reference TRBV5-6 and TRBJ2-7): DAGVTQSPTHLIKTRGQQVTLRCSPKSGHDTVSWYQQALGQGPQFIFQYYEEEERQRGNFPDRFSGHQFPNYSSELNVNALLLGDSALYLCASSLWTSGSYEQYFGPGTRLTVT.